This TCR beta chain was sequenced for a study of shared clonotypes between healthy human individuals. Only CD45RO-negative cells positively selected for CCR7 counted as naive CD8 cells, so terminally differentiated effector memory CD45RA+ cells were excluded. The method was immunoSEQ multiplex PCR; TCRdb's version includes in-frame clones alone and lacks a portion of them. The sample lists about 580,000 clones, 95% to 98% seen once, with less than 0.35% in the top ten. Worth noting for this clone: This sample also contains other DNA sequences that code for the same CDR3.

This CDR3 has 14 amino acids. Trimming cost V 3 bases and J 0 bases, with 9 bases left between them. The germline V gene has CDR1 MNHEY and CDR2 SMNVEV (reference sequence). This TCR came from a man aged 25 to 40 in good health. The gene calls are TRBV27 and TRBJ2-7; possible D gene TRBD2, 5 bases. Sequenced material: naive CD8+ T cells sorted from blood. The CDR3 region has the DNA TGTGCCAGCAGTTTGACGGGGAGCTCCTACGAGCAGTACTTC. It codes for CASSLTGSSYEQYF.